The 26 T cell receptor beta chains listed next were all sequenced from one sample in a study of shared clonotypes between healthy human individuals. The protocol was immunoSEQ multiplex PCR, while the TCRdb copy is restricted to in-frame clones and leaves out a portion. The table has about 1.5 million clones, roughly 96% seen once. The sequenced material came from naive CD4+ T cells sorted from blood. Subset: CD45RA+ positively selected. The receptors were gathered from a man aged 25 to 45 in good health.

The genes are TRBV29-1 and TRBJ2-3; tentative D call: TRBD2 (6 bases). CDR1 SQVTM and CDR2 ANQGSEA come from the germline V gene. There are 14 residues in the CDR3. Trimming removed 7 bases at V and 0 bases at J, with 14 bases between. CDR3 in amino acids: CSGLPGLSTDTQYF. In DNA, the CDR3 is TGCAGCGGCTTACCGGGACTCAGCACAGATACGCAGTATTTT.

This chain connects TRBV30 to TRBJ2-6; tentative D call: TRBD1 (5 bases). Trimming took off 3 bases at V and 0 bases at J, with 9 bases between the two ends. This CDR3 has 15 residues. The germline V gene encodes CDR1 GTSNPN and CDR2 SVGIG (reference sequence). CDR3: CAWSTGFSGANVLTF. In DNA form, the CDR3 reads TGTGCCTGGAGCACAGGATTCTCTGGGGCCAACGTCCTGACTTTC. The full variable domain, rest sourced from reference TRBV30 and TRBJ2-6, is SQTIHQWPATLVQPVGSPLSLECTVEGTSNPNLYWYRQAAGRGLQLLFYSVGIGQISSEVPQNLSASRPQDRQFILSSKKLLLSDSGFYLCAWSTGFSGANVLTFGAGSRLTVL.

This chain links TRBV18 with TRBJ2-7; 7 positions agree with TRBD1. J gave up 2 bases and V 3 bases, and 10 bases lay outside the gene matches. Germline V gene data show CDR1 as KGHSH and CDR2 as LQKENI. The CDR3 runs 16 residues. CDR3 in amino acids: CASSPTKGAFTYEQYF. In DNA, the CDR3 is TGTGCCAGCTCACCCACGAAGGGGGCGTTTACCTACGAGCAGTACTTC. Full variable domain (missing parts from reference TRBV18 and TRBJ2-7): NAGVMQNPRHLVRRRGQEARLRCSPMKGHSHVYWYRQLPEEGLKFMVYLQKENIIDESGMPKERFSAEFPKEGPSILRIQQVVRGDSAAYFCASSPTKGAFTYEQYFGPGTRLTVT.

This chain uses TRBV10-2 with TRBJ1-1, with TRBD1 matching over 8 bases. V was pared by 6 bases and J by 0 bases, with 9 bases of the junction left unmatched. This CDR3 is built from 16 residues. Germline loops: CDR1 WSHSY, CDR2 SAAADI. CDR3 region: CASSHPRTGMNTEAFF. The CDR3 nucleotides are TGCGCCAGCAGCCACCCTCGGACAGGGATGAACACTGAAGCTTTCTTT.

The CDR3 coding sequence is TGTGCCAGTAAGATCACAGCCAGCTCCTACGAGCAGTACTTC. It is translated as CASKITASSYEQYF. The chain carries TRBV19 and TRBJ2-7, with D uncertain. From germline, CDR1 is LNHDA and CDR2 SQIVND (reference sequence). Trimming took off 7 bases at V and 0 bases at J, with 13 bases between the two ends. The CDR3 is 14 amino acids.

A remark on this clone: Other DNA sequences within the sample encode an identical CDR3. The rearrangement uses TRBV18 and TRBJ2-7; the D gene could be TRBD1 or TRBD2 (5 bases each). The germline CDR1 and CDR2 sequences are KGHSH and LQKENI. CDR3 length: 15 amino acids. The ends were cut back, 3 bases at V and 3 bases at J, with 15 bases in the middle. CDR3: CASSPLNSGSYEQYF. The CDR3 bases are TGTGCCAGCTCACCTTTAAATTCAGGGAGCTACGAGCAGTACTTC.

The sample holds one count of this clone. The sample contains more than one DNA sequence encoding this CDR3. The V call is TRBV28, the J call TRBJ2-7, with D unresolved. The CDR3 spans 11 residues. V gave up 4 bases and J gave up 4 bases, with 5 bases separating them. Germline V gene lookup returns CDR1 MDHEN and CDR2 SYDVKM. CDR3 residues: CASSSSYEQYF. In DNA form, the CDR3 reads TGTGCCAGCAGTTCGAGTTACGAGCAGTACTTC.

The chain has TRBV28 and TRBJ1-2, with D uncertain. The CDR3 has 14 amino acids. V shed 6 bases and J shed 4 bases, with 15 bases lying between them. The germline V gene encodes CDR1 MDHEN and CDR2 SYDVKM. CDR3 sequence: CASRRAPPAYGYTF. The CDR3 DNA reads TGTGCCAGCAGACGGGCGCCCCCCGCCTATGGCTACACCTTC.

V and J are TRBV9 and TRBJ2-7; possibly TRBD1 for D (6 bases). The CDR3 sequence is 14 residues long. The V gene lost 4 bases and the J gene lost 6 bases, with 17 bases spanning the gap. The germline V gene has CDR1 SGDLS and CDR2 YYNGEE. The CDR3 DNA reads as TGTGCCAGCAGCTCCCCTCGGGTAGGGGGCGAGCAGTACTTC. Translated, it gives CASSSPRVGGEQYF.

The chain recombines TRBV25-1 with TRBJ2-2; D gene uncertain. CDR1 and CDR2 from the germline V gene are MGHDK and SYGVNS. This CDR3 spans 15 amino acids. The ends were cut back, 6 bases at V and 0 bases at J, with 11 bases in the middle. The CDR3 DNA sequence: TGTGCCAGCAGGGGAAAGGGCCCGAACACCGGGGAGCTGTTTTTT. Translated, it gives CASRGKGPNTGELFF.

The CDR3 coding sequence is TGTGCCAGCAGTACTCTCAGGGGGCTGGGCGAGCAGTACTTC. This sequence encodes CASSTLRGLGEQYF. V usage is TRBV5-5 and J usage is TRBJ2-7; 8 bases are a match to TRBD1. CDR3 length: 14 amino acids. J was trimmed by 6 bases and V by 5 bases; bases with no gene match: 10. Germline V gene lookup returns CDR1 SGHKS and CDR2 YYEKEE (reference sequence).

Only one count was recorded for this clone. The CDR3 spells CASSYTGTANTEAFF. The CDR3 region has the DNA TGTGCCAGCAGTTACACGGGGACAGCGAACACTGAAGCTTTCTTT. The chain links TRBV6-6 to TRBJ1-1; 7 bases line up with TRBD1. Losses at the gene ends were 2 bases for V and 1 base for J; bases not matched to a gene: 4. CDR3 length equals 15 residues. Germline V CDR1 and CDR2: MNHNY, SVGAGI (reference sequence).

The chain is built from TRBV7-7 and TRBJ2-7, with 16 bases that match TRBD2. The germline V gene has CDR1 SSHAT and CDR2 FNYEAQ (reference sequence). J was trimmed by 6 bases and V by 5 bases; bases with no gene match: 10. The CDR3 is 17 residues long. This CDR3 is CASSPGLAGGSPGEQYF. CDR3 nucleotides: TGTGCCAGCAGCCCGGGACTAGCGGGAGGGTCCCCCGGCGAGCAGTACTTC. Drawing the rest from reference TRBV7-7 and TRBJ2-7, the complete variable domain is GAGVSQSPRYKVTKRGQDVTLRCDPISSHATLYWYQQALGQGPEFLTYFNYEAQPDKSGLPSDRFSAERPEGSISTLTIQRTEQRDSAMYRCASSPGLAGGSPGEQYFGPGTRLTVT.

The count of this clone is one. The chain combines TRBV5-1 with TRBJ2-5, with D unresolved. Germline V gene sequence: CDR1 SGHRS, CDR2 YFSETQ. This CDR3 has 17 residues. Trimming removed 0 bases at V and 5 bases at J, with 20 bases between. CDR3 amino acids: CASSLDGRSQTPETQYF. DNA for the CDR3: TGCGCCAGCAGCTTGGATGGCAGGTCTCAAACTCCGGAGACCCAGTACTTC.

The genes are TRBV5-6 and TRBJ1-1; the match to TRBD1 covers 7 bases. The junction had 12 bases not matched to a gene; V was cut back by 5 bases and J by 5 bases. The CDR3 extends over 15 amino acids. Germline V gene lookup returns CDR1 SGHDT and CDR2 YYEEEE. CDR3 DNA sequence: TGTGCCAGCAGTCCCGGGACAGTGATGGGGACTGAAGCTTTCTTT. Its protein is CASSPGTVMGTEAFF. Full variable domain (remainder filled in from reference TRBV5-6 and TRBJ1-1): DAGVTQSPTHLIKTRGQQVTLRCSPKSGHDTVSWYQQALGQGPQFIFQYYEEEERQRGNFPDRFSGHQFPNYSSELNVNALLLGDSALYLCASSPGTVMGTEAFFGQGTRLTVV.

About this clone itself: The sample holds other DNA sequences that translate to the same CDR3. The V gene is TRBV28, the J gene TRBJ2-7, with D possibly matching TRBD2 (6 bases). The CDR3 spans 13 residues. The germline V gene has CDR1 MDHEN and CDR2 SYDVKM. V lost 7 bases and J lost 3, with 13 bases in between. The CDR3 sequence: CASTPTGVYEQYF. The CDR3 DNA follows: TGTGCCAGCACCCCAACGGGGGTCTACGAGCAGTACTTC.

The chain combines TRBV28 with TRBJ2-1, with 10 nucleotides matching TRBD2. In germline, CDR1 is MDHEN, CDR2 SYDVKM. This CDR3 is 15 amino acids long. Trimming took 2 bases from V and 7 from J; bases not matched to a gene: 5. CDR3 amino acids: CASSLQGLAVNEQFF. CDR3 nucleotides: TGTGCCAGCAGTTTACAAGGACTAGCGGTGAATGAGCAGTTCTTC.

In regard to this clone: The sample carries other DNA sequences with the same CDR3. The V call is TRBV5-6, the J call TRBJ1-2; TRBD1 is a possible D gene (5 bases). CDR1 is SGHDT and CDR2 is YYEEEE in the germline V gene. This CDR3 spans 13 amino acids. V was trimmed by 4 bases and J by 2 bases, leaving 9 bases between them. The CDR3 sequence is CASSPGRNYGYTF. In DNA form, the CDR3 reads TGTGCCAGCAGCCCGGGACGGAACTATGGCTACACCTTC.

The V gene is TRBV19, the J gene TRBJ1-2, with D perhaps TRBD1 (5 bases). Germline assignment: CDR1 LNHDA and CDR2 SQIVND (reference sequence). The CDR3 consists of 11 residues. V was clipped by 4 bases and J by 10 bases, with 10 bases between them. CDR3 sequence reads: CASSTRANYTF. CDR3 sequence (DNA): TGTGCCAGTAGTACCAGGGCGAACTACACCTTC.

The chain combines TRBV10-2 with TRBJ2-7; 10 bases are a match to TRBD2. Losses at the gene ends were 4 bases for V and 3 bases for J; bases not matched to a gene: 0. Germline CDR1 and CDR2: WSHSY and SAAADI. The CDR3 is 13 amino acids. The chain's CDR3 is CASSGLAGYEQYF. The CDR3 region has the DNA TGCGCCAGCAGTGGACTAGCGGGCTACGAGCAGTACTTC.

The rearrangement joins TRBV18 to TRBJ2-1; 8 bases align to TRBD2. The CDR3 runs to 17 residues. Germline V gene lookup returns CDR1 KGHSH and CDR2 LQKENI. Trimming at V came to 1 base and at J to 3 bases, leaving 8 bases not matched to a gene. CDR3 region: CASSPLTAGVGYNEQFF. The CDR3 bases are TGTGCCAGCTCACCACTCACAGCGGGAGTGGGCTACAATGAGCAGTTCTTC.

The CDR3, as DNA: TGTGCCAGCAGCTTAGACTCCATCTCCTACGAGCAGTACTTC. Its protein is CASSLDSISYEQYF. The gene calls are TRBV7-2 and TRBJ2-7; D is unresolved. Germline loops: CDR1 SGHTA, CDR2 FQGNSA. There are 14 residues in the CDR3. Trimming cost V 1 base and J 0 bases, with 7 bases left between them.

The V gene is TRBV27, the J gene TRBJ2-3; D is possibly TRBD1 (6 bases). Trimming took off 7 bases at V and 7 bases at J, with 24 bases between the two ends. The germline V gene has CDR1 MNHEY and CDR2 SMNVEV (reference sequence). The CDR3 totals 16 residues. The CDR3 DNA reads TGTGCCAGCATTCCAAATAGACAGGTCCTCTCCCATACGCAGTATTTT. Amino acids: CASIPNRQVLSHTQYF.

This chain links TRBV18 with TRBJ1-2; D may be TRBD1 (5 bases). V was cut by 4 bases and J by 3 bases, with 9 bases left in between. CDR3 length: 13 residues. Germline-derived CDR1 and CDR2 are KGHSH and LQKENI. The CDR3 loop is CASSRGQDYGYTF. The CDR3 bases are TGTGCCAGCTCACGTGGACAAGACTATGGCTACACCTTC.

In DNA form, the CDR3 reads TGTGCCAGTAGTCCCCCCCGACGGGGACAGGGGGACGAGCAGTACTTC. Translating gives CASSPPRRGQGDEQYF. The chain is built from TRBV19 and TRBJ2-7, with 11 bases fitting TRBD1. After removal of 5 bases from V and 5 bases from J, the junction contained 11 bases not matched to a gene. The CDR3 runs to 16 residues. CDR1 and CDR2 from the germline V gene are LNHDA and SQIVND (reference sequence).

The chain recombines TRBV28 with TRBJ2-1; 8 bases fit TRBD2. V trimming: 2 bases; J trimming: 4 bases; junction bases outside the gene matches: 4. Germline V CDR1 and CDR2: MDHEN, SYDVKM. The CDR3 contains 15 residues. The DNA of the CDR3 is TGTGCCAGCAGTTTAATCACTAGCGGATACAATGAGCAGTTCTTC. This sequence encodes CASSLITSGYNEQFF.